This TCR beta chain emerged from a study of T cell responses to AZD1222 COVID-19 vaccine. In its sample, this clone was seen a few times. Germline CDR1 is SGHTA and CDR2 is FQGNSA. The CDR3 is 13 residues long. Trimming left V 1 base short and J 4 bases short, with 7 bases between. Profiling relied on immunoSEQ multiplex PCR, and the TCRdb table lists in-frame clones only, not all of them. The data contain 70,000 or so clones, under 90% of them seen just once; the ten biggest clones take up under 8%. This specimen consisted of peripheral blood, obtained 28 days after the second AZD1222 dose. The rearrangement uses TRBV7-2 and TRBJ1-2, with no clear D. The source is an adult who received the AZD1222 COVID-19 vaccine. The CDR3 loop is CASSLGTAYGYTF. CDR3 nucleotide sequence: TGTGCCAGCAGCTTAGGTACAGCCTATGGCTACACCTTC.